The subject of this entry is one T cell receptor (beta chain). Antigen specificity is unknown. The treatment is: oral pan-JAK inhibitor, 5-10 mg twice daily. The data were obtained in a study of CD8+ T cells in alopecia areata. Extracted RNA was reverse transcribed into cDNA, the sequencing template. Produced via immunoSEQ multiplex PCR; TCRdb's table is partial and in-frame only. The data contain 200,000 or so clones, 58% of them seen just once; the ten biggest clones take up 4.5% to 6%. V was clipped by 7 bases and J by 0 bases, with 17 bases between them. The CDR3 covers 16 residues. Germline V gives CDR1 SNHLY, CDR2 FYNNEI. General study points: There were also resident alphabeta T cells of normal skin sequenced in scalp samples. The study found higher clonality in lesional than normal scalp, especially in alopecia totalis/universalis. Many expanded lesional clones remained in scalp and blood on tofacitinib.

This chain links TRBV2 with TRBJ2-3; D gene uncertain. Sequences were derived from CD4+ T cells sorted from blood, sampled at week 24, from a patient treated with tofacitinib. This receptor was identified in a human donor with alopecia areata. CDR3: CASIKWVGSSTDTQYF. Written as DNA, the CDR3 is TGTGCCAGCATAAAGTGGGTGGGATCCAGCACAGATACGCAGTATTTT.